This T cell receptor beta chain was retrieved from a study of blood T cell repertoires in COVID-19. Study information: Some COVID-19 samples were acute and others convalescent; all came from the United States, Italy and Spain. T cells, B-cell-depleted T cells, or PBMCs provided the cDNA or gDNA that served as material.

This clone was counted only a few times. Methods used by the authors: Nucleated cell number was recorded as an estimate derived from reference gene primer amplification. The repertoire was sequenced with immunoSEQ multiplex PCR; TCRdb's copy has only in-frame clones and lacks some. The V and J calls and clone size come from that table; D and trimming were worked out from the DNA. The sample lists about 170,000 clones, around 82% occurring once. V was trimmed by 3 bases and J by 3 bases, leaving 14 bases between them. The CDR3 has 15 amino acids. CDR1 and CDR2 from the germline V gene are ENHRY and SYGVKD.

This TCR was recovered from a man in his sixties or seventies with active or convalescent COVID-19. Material: peripheral blood. The chain has TRBV10-3 and TRBJ1-2, with D possibly TRBD1 on 6 matching bases. The CDR3 is CAISDSMGADYGYTF. CDR3 nucleotide sequence: TGTGCCATCAGTGACTCCATGGGGGCAGACTATGGCTACACCTTC.